This T cell receptor (beta chain) emerged from a study of CD4 T cell repertoires in COVID-19 listed by TCRdb under 2021. Study-level background: To analyze cross-reactivity, the CFSE-low cells were expanded with IL-2 for around 11 days and then labeled again and restimulated with spike proteins from other coronaviruses. Naturally processed CD4+ T cell responses to SARS-CoV-2 spike and nucleoprotein were characterized in COVID-19-recovered individuals, and clonal composition was assessed by TCR Vbeta sequencing. TCR Vbeta repertoire analysis of SARS-CoV-2-reactive T cells was conducted at the subset level in three recovered individuals. What the research found in general, with its limitations: Two or all three memory subsets shared several of the most expanded SARS-CoV-2-reactive clonotypes, which suggests intraclonal diversification. Between about 6 and 27% of SARS-CoV-2 clonotypes were also found in SARS-CoV and/or HKU1 spike-stimulated secondary cultures, consistent with cross-reactivity.

Points on this clone: Its binding antigen is unknown. Base qualities are not provided; no much larger clone lies one nucleotide away.

The cysteine opens and the phenylalanine closes a CDR3 of 18 amino acids. Of all the DNA, just the CDR3 is kept, 54 bases in frame from base 1. Cut back by 4 bases and 4 bases, the V and J ends lie 26 bases apart. For CDR1 and CDR2, the germline V gene lists MNHNS and SASEGT. The method behind the library was the immunoSEQ multiplex PCR assay. Turning to the authors' computational methods: The Chao-Jaccard similarity index and counts of shared clonotypes were used to quantify repertoire overlap between subsets. In TCRdb, the immuneACCESS table is reduced to in-frame sequences with V and J assigned. These tables do not hold every clone; where another copy was compared, an unresolved V gene accounts for under half, and the others remain unexplained. V, J and clone size reflect that table, while D and trimming were determined from the DNA. This sample has fewer than 100,000 clones in its table, and 83% of those were observed once. The ten largest make up around 0.59% of the sample.

Read against the paper, the sample's time point label means: sample from a COVID-19-recovered individual after infection. The donors were patients who had recovered from mild-to-severe COVID-19. Uncultured memory T cell samples were sequenced directly after ex vivo isolation. From peripheral blood mononuclear cells, the researchers isolated CD4+ total memory, central memory, effector memory and circulating T follicular helper cells. The clonotype was recovered from a human donor who had COVID-19. Sequencing was performed on CD4+ T cells from peripheral blood, taken after recovery from COVID-19. The chain couples TRBV6-1 to TRBJ2-7; the D gene may be TRBD1 or TRBD2, since each aligns over 6 bases. DNA sequence: TGTGCCAGCAGTGCATTGGGCCCCGGGGGCAGTAGGGTTTACGAGCAGTACTTC. Its product reads: CASSALGPGGSRVYEQYF.